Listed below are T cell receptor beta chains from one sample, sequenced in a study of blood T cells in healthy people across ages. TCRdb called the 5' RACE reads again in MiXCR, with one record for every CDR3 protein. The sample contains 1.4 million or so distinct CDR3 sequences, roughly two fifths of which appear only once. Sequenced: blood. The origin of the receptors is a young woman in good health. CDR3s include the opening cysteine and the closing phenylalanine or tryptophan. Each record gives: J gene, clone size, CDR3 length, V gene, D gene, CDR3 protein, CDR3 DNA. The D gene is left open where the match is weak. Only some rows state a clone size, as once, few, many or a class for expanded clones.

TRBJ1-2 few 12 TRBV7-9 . CASRTSMGGYTF TGTGCCAGCAGAACGTCGATGGGGGGCTACACCTTC
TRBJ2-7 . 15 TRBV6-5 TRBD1 CASSYATGVSYEQYF TGTGCCAGCAGTTACGCGACAGGGGTCTCCTACGAGCAGTACTTC
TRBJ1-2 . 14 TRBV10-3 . CAISRQAELEGYTF TGTGCCATCAGCCGACAGGCAGAACTGGAAGGTTACACCTTC
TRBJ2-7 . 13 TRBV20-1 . CSARSLTIHEQYF TGCAGTGCTAGAAGCCTGACTATTCACGAGCAGTACTTC
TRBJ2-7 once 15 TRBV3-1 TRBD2 CASGWLAGAVDEQYF TGTGCCTCGGGGTGGCTAGCGGGGGCCGTTGACGAGCAGTACTTC
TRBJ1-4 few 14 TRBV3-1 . CASSPNRVGEKLFF TGTGCCAGCAGCCCCAACAGGGTTGGTGAAAAACTGTTTTTT
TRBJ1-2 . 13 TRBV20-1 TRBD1 CSAKPDRVYGYTF TGCAGTGCTAAACCAGACAGGGTCTATGGCTACACCTTC
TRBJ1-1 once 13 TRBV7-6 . CASSLGGHAEAFF TGTGCCAGCAGCCTTGGGGGCCACGCTGAAGCTTTCTTT
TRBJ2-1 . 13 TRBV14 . CASSQFAYNEQFF TGTGCCAGCAGCCAATTTGCCTACAATGAGCAGTTCTTC
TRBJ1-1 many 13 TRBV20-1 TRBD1 CSALGQGHTEAFF TGCAGTGCCCTGGGACAGGGGCACACTGAAGCTTTCTTT